The clone carrying this T cell receptor beta chain has at least ten counts. This record comes from a study of T-cell reconstitution after alpha-beta-depleted transplantation in children. The germline gives CDR1 SGHRS, CDR2 YFSETQ. Trimming took off 0 bases at V and 0 bases at J, with 13 bases between the two ends. This CDR3 comprises 18 residues. Unique molecular identifiers featured in how the TCRbeta library was prepared. TCRdb fed the PCR reads into MiXCR, producing one record per CDR3 protein. There are 150,000 to 250,000 distinct CDR3 sequences in the sample; less than 15% occur only once, and approximately 13% lies in the top ten.

The sequence was obtained from a human donor who donated a stem cell graft to a child with acute lymphoblastic leukemia. The chain links TRBV5-1 to TRBJ2-6; D is possibly TRBD2 (5 bases). The starting material was PBMCs from the stem cell graft donor, obtained from the stem cell graft. Here the CDR3 DNA reads TGCGCCAGCAGCTTGGTCGGAGGAGAGATCTCTGGGGCCAACGTCCTGACTTTC. Translating gives CASSLVGGEISGANVLTF. The full variable domain, its missing parts supplied by reference TRBV5-1 and TRBJ2-6, is KAGVTQTPRYLIKTRGQQVTLSCSPISGHRSVSWYQQTPGQGLQFLFEYFSETQRNKGNFPGRFSGRQFSNSRSEMNVSTLELGDSALYLCASSLVGGEISGANVLTFGAGSRLTVL.